A selection of T cell receptor beta chains follows, all from one sample in a study of identical twins. One entry per CDR3 protein results from TCRdb running MiXCR on the 5' RACE reads. Of 450,000 or so distinct CDR3 sequences detected, approximately 25% appear once; the ten largest clones hold about 3%. These data also formed part of another study, on T cells expressing NK-cell markers.

Sequences were obtained from CD4+ T cells sorted from blood. These receptors were collected from a woman between 18 and 30 years old in good health. The CDR3 runs from the conserved cysteine through the conserved F or W. The D gene is left open where the match is weak. Expanded clones get a size class; other rows say once, few or many, or leave the size out.

D gene: NA; V gene: TRBV5-1; clone size: NA; J gene: TRBJ1-1; CDR3 protein: CASSLLRGNTEAFF
D gene: NA; V gene: TRBV5-1; clone size: few; J gene: TRBJ1-1; CDR3 protein: CASSLDNAKNTEAFF
D gene: NA; V gene: TRBV7-2; clone size: few; J gene: TRBJ2-3; CDR3 protein: CASSPPRGTQYF
D gene: TRBD1; V gene: TRBV12-3/TRBV12-4; clone size: few; J gene: TRBJ2-7; CDR3 protein: CASSSTSGQRYEQYF
D gene: TRBD1; V gene: TRBV12-3/TRBV12-4; clone size: NA; J gene: TRBJ1-6; CDR3 protein: CASSPPATGYRSPLHF
D gene: NA; V gene: TRBV12-3/TRBV12-4; clone size: NA; J gene: TRBJ1-1; CDR3 protein: CASSFMGMNTEAFF
D gene: NA; V gene: TRBV5-1; clone size: few; J gene: TRBJ2-1; CDR3 protein: CASSLATKYEQFF
D gene: NA; V gene: TRBV5-1; clone size: NA; J gene: TRBJ2-6; CDR3 protein: CASSDLLLSGANVLTF
D gene: NA; V gene: TRBV30; clone size: few; J gene: TRBJ2-1; CDR3 protein: CAWSAGLDNEQFF
D gene: NA; V gene: TRBV12-3/TRBV12-4; clone size: many; J gene: TRBJ2-1; CDR3 protein: CASSPAASYNEQFF
D gene: NA; V gene: TRBV7-3; clone size: NA; J gene: TRBJ1-2; CDR3 protein: CASSLTSQGLGYTF
D gene: NA; V gene: TRBV12-3/TRBV12-4; clone size: NA; J gene: TRBJ1-2; CDR3 protein: CASRPRGTGYGYTF
D gene: NA; V gene: TRBV7-6; clone size: once; J gene: TRBJ2-1; CDR3 protein: CASSPETRPAVYEQFF
D gene: NA; V gene: TRBV10-3; clone size: few; J gene: TRBJ1-1; CDR3 protein: CAISESTGAAEAFF
D gene: NA; V gene: TRBV12-3/TRBV12-4; clone size: many; J gene: TRBJ1-2; CDR3 protein: CASSLAGPNYGYTF